Shown below are 20 T cell receptor beta chains from a single sample sequenced in a study of long-term antiretroviral therapy in people with HIV. At survey level, the immunoSEQ assay was run in its v3.0 version. Repertoires were generated with immunoSEQ multiplex PCR, while TCRdb's copy carries only in-frame clones and drops some. The sample records roughly 20,000 clones, about nine tenths being singletons. The specimen was unsorted PBMCs, collected 1.8 years before starting antiretroviral therapy. Receptors originate from a woman aged 25 to 45 with HIV.

The V gene is TRBV7-8, the J gene TRBJ2-3; D remains ambiguous. The CDR3 spans 14 residues. Germline CDR1 SGHVS, CDR2 FQNEAQ. The germline V and J ends were trimmed by 6 bases and 2 bases, with 12 bases remaining between them. CDR3 bases: TGTGCCAGCAGTTATAAGTCCTCCACAGATACGCAGTATTTT. Translation gives CASSYKSSTDTQYF.

The chain couples TRBV4-1 to TRBJ2-5, with no clear D. Trimming removed 4 bases at V and 5 bases at J, with 11 bases between. Germline-derived CDR1 and CDR2 are MGHRA and YSYEKL. The CDR3 is 13 residues long. CDR3 DNA: TGCGCCAGCAGCCCCCCTCTCGGGGAGACCCAGTACTTC. Translating it yields CASSPPLGETQYF.

In the case of this clone: At one of its ends the junction is not consistent with the germline gene, which may arise from a read error. The chain employs TRBV4-2 and TRBJ1-1; D is undetermined. Germline V CDR1 and CDR2: LGHNA, YNFKEQ. The CDR3 length is 13 residues. Here the CDR3 reads CASSQTQVGGQLF. As DNA, the CDR3 is TGTGCCAGCAGCCAAACCCAGGTGGGCGGGCAGCTCTTT.

The V call is TRBV27, the J call TRBJ2-3; D is ambiguous. CDR1 and CDR2 from the germline V gene are MNHEY and SMNVEV (reference sequence). Trimming shortened V by 5 bases and J by 6 bases, and 21 bases separated the two germline ends. The CDR3 consists of 16 residues. The chain's CDR3 is CASSPPAGSTRDTQYF. The CDR3 nucleotides are TGTGCCAGCAGTCCCCCCGCCGGGTCAACTCGGGATACGCAGTATTTT.

The J gene is TRBJ1-5, the V gene TRBV4-1; 7 bases match TRBD1. V was clipped by 6 bases and J by 3 bases; unmatched bases: 14. The germline V gene has CDR1 MGHRA and CDR2 YSYEKL. CDR3 size: 17 residues. In nucleotides, the CDR3 is TGCGCCAGCAGTCCGATCCTACAGGGGAGGGTCAATCAGCCCCAGCATTTT. Translated: CASSPILQGRVNQPQHF.

V usage is TRBV21-1 and J usage is TRBJ1-1; the table's D call, TRBD1, has no DNA check behind it. TRBV21-1 is a documented pseudogene. The CDR3 is 12 amino acids. The CDR3 region has the DNA TGTGCCTGCTTCAGGGGACCCACTGAAGCTTTCTTT. Translating it yields CACFRGPTEAFF.

The V and J genes are TRBV6-5 and TRBJ1-2; 8 positions match TRBD1. Germline CDR1 and CDR2: MNHEY and SVGAGI. The junction had 4 bases not matched to a gene; V was cut back by 5 bases and J by 2 bases. The CDR3 runs to 14 residues. The CDR3: CASSTTGDNYGYTF. CDR3 DNA: TGTGCCAGCAGTACGACAGGGGACAACTATGGCTACACCTTC.

The chain employs TRBV10-3 and TRBJ2-6, with D perhaps TRBD1 (6 bases). The CDR3 covers 16 residues. The ends were cut back, 5 bases at V and 5 bases at J, with 16 bases in the middle. Germline lookup yields CDR1 ENHRY and CDR2 SYGVKD. CDR3 amino acids: CAISPGGQGRANVLTF. CDR3 nucleotide sequence: TGTGCCATCAGTCCCGGTGGTCAGGGGAGGGCCAACGTCCTGACTTTC.

The chain couples TRBV6-6 to TRBJ2-5; the match to TRBD1 covers 8 bases. Germline V lookup: CDR1 MNHNY, CDR2 SVGAGI (reference sequence). CDR3 size: 15 residues. Losses at the gene ends were 6 bases for V and 5 bases for J; bases not matched to a gene: 11. This CDR3 is CASRTYRTGLETQYF. As DNA, the CDR3 is TGTGCCAGCAGAACGTACCGGACAGGGTTGGAGACCCAGTACTTC.

This clone was counted a few times. The CDR3 nucleotides read TGCGCCAGCAGCTTGCCTCCCACGACAGGGAGGTCAGATACGCAGTATTTT. It encodes CASSLPPTTGRSDTQYF. J is TRBJ2-3 and V is TRBV5-1, with a weak D call TRBD1 (7 bases). Germline CDR1 SGHRS, CDR2 YFSETQ. CDR3 length equals 17 residues. V was shortened by 1 base and J by 4 bases, with 19 bases between the two germline ends.

The chain recombines TRBV6-1 with TRBJ2-5, with 11 bases lining up with TRBD2. Trimming removed 4 bases from V and 7 bases from J; junction bases left unmatched: 17. The germline gives CDR1 MNHNS, CDR2 SASEGT. CDR3 length equals 18 residues. The CDR3 is CASSASFWASGGSGTQYF. Here the CDR3 DNA reads TGTGCCAGCAGTGCAAGTTTTTGGGCTAGCGGGGGGTCCGGGACCCAGTACTTC.

This sequence joins TRBV27 and TRBJ1-1; D is unclear. Germline V gives CDR1 MNHEY, CDR2 SMNVEV (reference sequence). This CDR3 is built from 14 residues. Trimming pared 3 bases from V and 2 bases from J, leaving 10 bases between. The CDR3 sequence: CASSFRPANTEAFF. The CDR3 nucleotides are TGTGCCAGCAGTTTCCGCCCCGCCAACACTGAAGCTTTCTTT.

The chain combines TRBV6-5 with TRBJ1-1; the D is unclear. Trimming took off 3 bases at V and 5 bases at J, with 16 bases between the two ends. The CDR3 runs 15 residues. Germline CDR1 MNHEY, CDR2 SVGAGI. CDR3 residues: CASSYFDPRLTEAFF. The CDR3 DNA follows: TGTGCCAGCAGTTATTTCGACCCCCGATTGACTGAAGCTTTCTTT.

The chain combines TRBV15 with TRBJ2-7, with D perhaps matching TRBD1 or TRBD2 (5 bases each). Trimming stripped 1 base from V and 4 bases from J, with 14 bases between. The CDR3 is made up of 15 amino acids. Germline values: CDR1 LNHNV, CDR2 YYDKDF (reference sequence). The CDR3 spells CATSRVERGPYEQYV. CDR3 sequence (DNA): TGTGCCACCAGCAGAGTAGAACGGGGCCCATACGAGCAGTACGTC.

The chain couples TRBV5-1 to TRBJ2-5; D might be TRBD2 (5 bases). CDR1 and CDR2 (germline): SGHRS, YFSETQ. V lost 1 base and J 4 bases, leaving 14 bases between the germline ends. The CDR3 spans 15 residues. The CDR3 region has the DNA TGCGCCAGCAGCTTGTCTTACGGGGTTGGAGAGACCCAGTACTTC. Amino acids: CASSLSYGVGETQYF.

CDR3 amino acids: CAWSLISPRDTQYF. The CDR3 DNA sequence: TGTGCCTGGAGTTTAATTAGCCCGAGGGATACGCAGTATTTT. This rearrangement joins TRBV30 to TRBJ2-3; D unresolved. V lost 2 bases, J lost 6 bases, and 15 bases lay in between. Germline V lookup: CDR1 GTSNPN, CDR2 SVGIG (reference sequence). The CDR3 is 14 residues long.

The rearrangement uses TRBV11-3 and TRBJ2-7; D may be TRBD1 (5 bases). The V end was cut by 2 bases, the J end by 3 bases, with 8 bases between. The germline CDR1 and CDR2 sequences are SGHNT and YENEEA. The CDR3 has 13 residues. The CDR3 loop reads CASSLNQGYEQYF. CDR3 nucleotides: TGTGCCAGCAGCTTAAATCAGGGCTACGAGCAGTACTTC. Filled out from reference TRBV11-3 and TRBJ2-7, the complete variable domain reads EAGVVQSPRYKIIEKKQPVAFWCNPISGHNTLYWYLQNLGQGPELLIRYENEEAVDDSQLPKDRFSAERLKGVDSTLKIQPAELGDSAVYLCASSLNQGYEQYFGPGTRLTVT.

The chain couples TRBV4-2 to TRBJ2-2; 7 nucleotides line up with TRBD2. Germline values: CDR1 LGHNA, CDR2 YNFKEQ. This CDR3 contains 16 residues. Trimming removed 5 bases from V and 0 bases from J; junction bases left unmatched: 6. The CDR3: CASSDSGVTNTGELFF. The CDR3 region has the DNA TGTGCCAGCAGCGACAGCGGGGTTACGAACACCGGGGAGCTGTTTTTT.

The chain employs TRBV7-8 and TRBJ1-5; D uncertain. Trimming left V 4 bases short and J 3 bases short, with 7 bases between. The CDR3 sequence is 13 residues long. Germline CDR1 and CDR2: SGHVS and FQNEAQ. CDR3 sequence (DNA): TGTGCCAGCAGCTGGAGGAACAATCAGCCCCAGCATTTT. It is translated as CASSWRNNQPQHF.

This chain joins TRBV6-5 and TRBJ1-6, with D hard to call. Germline V gives CDR1 MNHEY, CDR2 SVGAGI. This CDR3 has 13 amino acids. Trimming took 6 bases from V and 9 from J, leaving 12 bases between them. This chain's CDR3 is CASRNSPSSPLHF. DNA of the CDR3: TGTGCCAGCAGAAACTCCCCTAGTTCACCCCTCCACTTT.